This T cell receptor beta chain was sequenced for a study of blood T cell repertoires in COVID-19. Study in general: COVID-19 samples collected from the United States, Italy and Spain covered acute and convalescent phases. The analysed material was cDNA or gDNA that came from T cells, B-cell-depleted T cells, or PBMCs.

Methods used by the authors: Reference gene primer amplification gave estimated nucleated cell counts. Profiled with immunoSEQ multiplex PCR; TCRdb holds only in-frame clones, not every one. V, J and clone size are taken as reported in that table, and D and trimming were inferred from the DNA itself. The table lists about 140,000 clones, 85% to 90% of them singletons. V was shortened by 4 bases and J by 7 bases, with 6 bases between the two germline ends. CDR1 SGHRS and CDR2 YFSETQ come from the germline V gene. CDR3 length: 11 residues. The specimen sequenced was peripheral blood. V usage is TRBV5-1 and J usage is TRBJ2-1; D might be TRBD1 (6 bases). The sequence came from a woman of 80 years or more with acute or convalescent COVID-19. The CDR3 is CASSTGNEQFF. The CDR3, as DNA: TGCGCCAGCAGCACAGGGAATGAGCAGTTCTTC.